The source of this T cell receptor beta chain is a study of T cell responses to AZD1222 COVID-19 vaccine. Measured with immunoSEQ multiplex PCR; TCRdb has only the in-frame clones, and not every one. Among approximately 120,000 clones, approximately 80% were seen once, and the ten largest hold approximately 26%. On this clone: Its cognate antigen is unknown.

In germline, CDR1 is MDHEN, CDR2 SYDVKM. The V end was cut by 5 bases, the J end by 0 bases, with 13 bases between. The CDR3 sequence is 16 residues long. Overall study findings and caveats: There were mostly white British donors and more females than males, and clonal diversity was possibly underestimated. At baseline, just five to seven AZD1222 recipients tested seropositive. Close to half of spike-specific TCRs reportedly recognize unmutated variant regions.

Source: peripheral blood, taken 28 days after the second AZD1222 dose. The rearrangement links TRBV28 to TRBJ2-2, with D possibly TRBD2 on 5 matching bases. The TCR was taken from an adult who received the AZD1222 COVID-19 vaccine. Here the CDR3 reads CASSPPRASNTGELFF. The DNA for the CDR3 is TGTGCCAGCAGTCCACCGAGGGCTTCGAACACCGGGGAGCTGTTTTTT.